Following are 5 T cell receptor beta chains from one sample sequenced in a study of blood T cell repertoires in COVID-19. The method was immunoSEQ multiplex PCR; TCRdb's version includes in-frame clones alone and lacks a portion of them. This table holds about 250,000 clones, approximately 90% found once. Material: peripheral blood. The receptors derive from a man aged 18 to 35 with active or convalescent COVID-19.

The chain is built from TRBV15 and TRBJ1-5, with D maybe TRBD1 (6 bases). The CDR3 is made up of 15 amino acids. V was pared by 6 bases and J by 3 bases, with 15 bases between. Germline CDR1 and CDR2: LNHNV and YYDKDF (reference sequence). The CDR3 DNA sequence: TGTGCCACCAGGGGGAACGGACAGTTCAATCAGCCCCAGCATTTT. This sequence encodes CATRGNGQFNQPQHF.

The J gene is TRBJ1-3, the V gene TRBV7-2, with D maybe TRBD1 (6 bases). CDR1 SGHTA and CDR2 FQGNSA come from the germline V gene. This CDR3 comprises 16 residues. The V end was cut by 5 bases, the J end by 0 bases, with 14 bases between. In DNA form, the CDR3 reads TGTGCCAGCAGCCCCCAAACAGGGCTCTCTGGAAACACCATATATTTT. It yields the protein CASSPQTGLSGNTIYF.

The CDR3 loop is CASRTDRAYGYTF. The CDR3 DNA reads TGTGCCAGTAGGACGGACAGGGCCTATGGCTACACCTTC. The chain recombines TRBV19 with TRBJ1-2; 8 bases line up with TRBD1. This CDR3 is 13 amino acids long. The junction had 4 bases not matched to a gene; V was cut back by 6 bases and J by 4 bases. CDR1 and CDR2 from the germline V gene are LNHDA and SQIVND (reference sequence).

The rearrangement links TRBV7-2 to TRBJ1-5; maybe TRBD1 (6 bases). V was cut by 0 bases and J by 0 bases, with 9 bases left in between. There are 16 residues in the CDR3. Germline values: CDR1 SGHTA, CDR2 FQGNSA. CDR3 sequence reads: CASSLAGTPSNQPQHF. The CDR3 bases are TGTGCCAGCAGCTTAGCGGGGACACCTAGCAATCAGCCCCAGCATTTT. Full variable domain (missing parts from reference TRBV7-2 and TRBJ1-5): GAGVSQSPSNKVTEKGKDVELRCDPISGHTALYWYRQSLGQGLEFLIYFQGNSAPDKSGLPSDRFSAERTGGSVSTLTIQRTQQEDSAVYLCASSLAGTPSNQPQHFGDGTRLSIL.

This chain connects TRBV19 to TRBJ2-5, with 10 positions matching TRBD2. CDR3 length equals 15 residues. J was trimmed by 10 bases and V by 6 bases; bases with no gene match: 14. Germline V gives CDR1 LNHDA, CDR2 SQIVND (reference sequence). The CDR3 reads CASSHPGTSVKIQYF. The CDR3 DNA reads as TGTGCCAGTAGCCATCCCGGGACTAGCGTTAAGATCCAGTACTTC.